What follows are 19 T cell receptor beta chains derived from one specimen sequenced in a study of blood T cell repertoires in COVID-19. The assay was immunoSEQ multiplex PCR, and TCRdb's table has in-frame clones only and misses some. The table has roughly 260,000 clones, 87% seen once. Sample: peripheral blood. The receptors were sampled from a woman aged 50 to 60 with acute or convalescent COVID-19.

The CDR3 bases are TGCGCCAGCAGCTTGGATTACCGGGACAGGGAAATAGTGGGCTACACCTTC. It specifies CASSLDYRDREIVGYTF. The chain joins TRBV5-1 to TRBJ1-2; 9 nucleotides match TRBD1. V lost 0 bases to trimming and J lost 8 bases; unmatched junction nucleotides: 14. CDR1 is SGHRS and CDR2 is YFSETQ in the germline V gene. The CDR3 is made up of 17 amino acids. The full variable domain, with the rest looked up from reference TRBV5-1 and TRBJ1-2, is KAGVTQTPRYLIKTRGQQVTLSCSPISGHRSVSWYQQTPGQGLQFLFEYFSETQRNKGNFPGRFSGRQFSNSRSEMNVSTLELGDSALYLCASSLDYRDREIVGYTFGSGTRLTVV.

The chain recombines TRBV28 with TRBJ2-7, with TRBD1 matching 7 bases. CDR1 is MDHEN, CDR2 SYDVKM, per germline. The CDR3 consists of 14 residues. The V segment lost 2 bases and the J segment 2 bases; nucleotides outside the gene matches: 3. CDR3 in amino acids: CASSLRQGAYEQYF. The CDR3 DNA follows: TGTGCCAGCAGTTTACGGCAGGGGGCCTACGAGCAGTACTTC.

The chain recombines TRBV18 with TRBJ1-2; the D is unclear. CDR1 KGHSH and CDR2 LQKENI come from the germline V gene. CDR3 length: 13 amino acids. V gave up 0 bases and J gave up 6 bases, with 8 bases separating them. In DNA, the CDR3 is TGTGCCAGCTCACCACCTAACGGAGATGGCTACACCTTC. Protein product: CASSPPNGDGYTF.

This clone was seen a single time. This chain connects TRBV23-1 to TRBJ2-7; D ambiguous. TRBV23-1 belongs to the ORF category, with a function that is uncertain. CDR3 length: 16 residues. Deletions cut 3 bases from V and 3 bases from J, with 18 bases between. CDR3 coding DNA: TGCGCCAGCAGTCATGTCGGCGGTTCTTGTGACTACGAGCAGTACTTC. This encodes CASSHVGGSCDYEQYF.

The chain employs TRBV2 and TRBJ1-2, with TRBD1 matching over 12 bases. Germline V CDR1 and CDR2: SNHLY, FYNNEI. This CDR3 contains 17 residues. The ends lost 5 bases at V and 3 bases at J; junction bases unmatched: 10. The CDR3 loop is CASSSAGTGGFYYGYTF. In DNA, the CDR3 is TGTGCCAGCAGTTCTGCCGGGACAGGGGGCTTTTACTATGGCTACACCTTC.

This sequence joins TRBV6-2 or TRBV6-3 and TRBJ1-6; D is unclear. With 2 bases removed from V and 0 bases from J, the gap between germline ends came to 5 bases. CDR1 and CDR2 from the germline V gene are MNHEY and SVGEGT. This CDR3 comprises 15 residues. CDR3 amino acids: CASSYGSSYNSPLHF. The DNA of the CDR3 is TGTGCCAGCAGTTACGGGAGCTCCTATAATTCACCCCTCCACTTT.

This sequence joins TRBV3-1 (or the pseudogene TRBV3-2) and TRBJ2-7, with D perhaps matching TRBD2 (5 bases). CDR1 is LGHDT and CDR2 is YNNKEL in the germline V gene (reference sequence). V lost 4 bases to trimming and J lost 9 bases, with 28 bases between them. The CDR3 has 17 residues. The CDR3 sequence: CASSPRVTGGPYERQYF. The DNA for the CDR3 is TGTGCCAGCAGCCCGAGGGTGACGGGCGGACCCTACGAGCGGCAGTACTTC.

The CDR3, as DNA: TGTGCCACCAGCAGAGACAGGGACATTCGGGAGACCCAGTACTTC. This translates into CATSRDRDIRETQYF. This sequence joins TRBV15 and TRBJ2-5; the D gene is possibly TRBD1 (6 bases). Between the trimmed V and J ends, which lost 0 bases and 5 bases, there was a span of 13 bases. The CDR3 covers 15 residues. Germline-derived CDR1 and CDR2 are LNHNV and YYDKDF (reference sequence).

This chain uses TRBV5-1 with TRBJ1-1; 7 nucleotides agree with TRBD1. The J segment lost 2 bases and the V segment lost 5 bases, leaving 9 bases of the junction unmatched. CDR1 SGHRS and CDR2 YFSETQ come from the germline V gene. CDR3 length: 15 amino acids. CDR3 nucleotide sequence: TGCGCCAGCAGTCACACCGGGACAGTTAACACTGAAGCTTTCTTT. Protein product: CASSHTGTVNTEAFF.

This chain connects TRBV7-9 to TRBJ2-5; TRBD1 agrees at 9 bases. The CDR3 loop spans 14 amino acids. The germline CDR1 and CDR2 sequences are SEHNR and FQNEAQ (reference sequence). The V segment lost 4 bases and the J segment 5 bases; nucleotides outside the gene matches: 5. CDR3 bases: TGTGCCAGCAGCTACAGGGGGCCCGAGGAGACCCAGTACTTC. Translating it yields CASSYRGPEETQYF.

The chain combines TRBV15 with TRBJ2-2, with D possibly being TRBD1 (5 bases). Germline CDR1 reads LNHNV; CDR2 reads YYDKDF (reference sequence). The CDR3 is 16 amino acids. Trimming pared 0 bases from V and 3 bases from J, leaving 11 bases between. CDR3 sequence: CATSRDRGAYTGELFF. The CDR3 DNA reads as TGTGCCACCAGCAGAGATAGGGGTGCGTACACCGGGGAGCTGTTTTTT.

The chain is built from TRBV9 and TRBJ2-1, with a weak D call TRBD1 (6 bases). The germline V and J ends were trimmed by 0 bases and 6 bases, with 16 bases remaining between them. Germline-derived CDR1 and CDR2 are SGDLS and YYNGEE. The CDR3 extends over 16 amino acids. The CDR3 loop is CASSVAGVAGVNEQFF. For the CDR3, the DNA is TGTGCCAGCAGCGTAGCGGGTGTGGCAGGGGTCAATGAGCAGTTCTTC.

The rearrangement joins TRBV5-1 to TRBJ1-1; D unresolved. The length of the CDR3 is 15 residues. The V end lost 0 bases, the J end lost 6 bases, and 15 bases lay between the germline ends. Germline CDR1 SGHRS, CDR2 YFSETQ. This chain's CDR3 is CASSLDLGSLAEAFF. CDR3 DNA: TGCGCCAGCAGCTTGGATCTAGGCTCGCTCGCTGAAGCTTTCTTT.

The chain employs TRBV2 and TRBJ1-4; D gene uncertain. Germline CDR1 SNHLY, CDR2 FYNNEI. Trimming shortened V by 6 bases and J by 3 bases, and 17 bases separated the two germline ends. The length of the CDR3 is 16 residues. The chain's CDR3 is CASRYQVVESNEKLFF. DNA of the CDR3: TGTGCCAGCAGGTACCAGGTGGTAGAGTCTAATGAAAAACTGTTTTTT.

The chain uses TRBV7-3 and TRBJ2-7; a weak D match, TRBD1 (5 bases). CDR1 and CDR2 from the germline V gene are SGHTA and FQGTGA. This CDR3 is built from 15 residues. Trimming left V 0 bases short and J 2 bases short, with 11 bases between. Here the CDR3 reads CASSLTAAGPYEQYF. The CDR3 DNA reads TGTGCCAGCAGCTTAACGGCCGCAGGGCCCTACGAGCAGTACTTC.

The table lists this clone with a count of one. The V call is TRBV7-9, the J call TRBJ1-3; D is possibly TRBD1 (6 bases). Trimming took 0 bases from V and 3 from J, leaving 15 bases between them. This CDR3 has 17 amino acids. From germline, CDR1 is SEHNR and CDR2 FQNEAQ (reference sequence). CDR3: CASSLAIQGPGGNTIYF. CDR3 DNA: TGTGCCAGCAGCTTAGCGATACAGGGTCCCGGTGGAAACACCATATATTTT.

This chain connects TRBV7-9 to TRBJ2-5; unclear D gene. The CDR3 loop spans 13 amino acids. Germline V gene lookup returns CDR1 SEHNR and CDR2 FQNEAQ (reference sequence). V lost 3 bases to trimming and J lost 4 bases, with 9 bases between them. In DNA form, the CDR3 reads TGTGCCAGCAGCTTCATTGGGCCAGAGACCCAGTACTTC. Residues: CASSFIGPETQYF.

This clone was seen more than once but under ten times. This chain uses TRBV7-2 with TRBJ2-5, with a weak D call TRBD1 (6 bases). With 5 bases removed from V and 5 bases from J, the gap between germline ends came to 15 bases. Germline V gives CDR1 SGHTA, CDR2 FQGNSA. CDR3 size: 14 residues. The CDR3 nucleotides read TGTGCCAGCAGCACCATTACAGGGTTGGAGACCCAGTACTTC. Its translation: CASSTITGLETQYF.

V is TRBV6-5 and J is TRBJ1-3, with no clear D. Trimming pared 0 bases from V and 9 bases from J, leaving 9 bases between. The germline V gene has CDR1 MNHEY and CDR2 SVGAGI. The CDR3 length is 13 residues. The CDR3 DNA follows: TGTGCCAGCAGTTACTCGATACGGGGCACCATATATTTT. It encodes CASSYSIRGTIYF.